This TCR beta chain was documented in a study of control samples from healthy donors and cancer patients. Sequenced by immunoSEQ multiplex PCR; TCRdb stores in-frame clones only, minus some. The repertoire consists of roughly 170,000 clones, with roughly 93% occurring once and the leading ten covering about 1.6%. The CDR3 has 15 residues. V lost 3 bases and J lost 1; bases outside the gene matches: 4. Germline V gives CDR1 LNHDA, CDR2 SQIVND (reference sequence). The sample consisted of blood. The chain uses TRBV19 and TRBJ2-7; 9 bases agree with TRBD1. This sequence originates from a young man in good health. In DNA, the CDR3 is TGTGCCAGTAGTATTAGTGGGACAGGGTCCTACGAGCAGTACTTC. Amino acid sequence: CASSISGTGSYEQYF.